One sample yielded the 3 T cell receptor beta chains listed below, sequenced in a study of cytomegalovirus exposure and HLA in healthy donors. The PCR was carried out with 60 Vbeta primers and 13 Jbeta primers. TCRdb's table, derived via immunoSEQ multiplex PCR, lists solely in-frame clones and lacks some. This table holds approximately 130,000 clones, about 64% found once. The sequencing sample was made of PBMCs. These receptors all stem from a woman aged 40 to 50 in good health and CMV-seronegative.

The chain has TRBV6-1 and TRBJ1-1; D is ambiguous. The V and J ends lost 9 bases and 3 bases respectively, with 14 bases between them. Per the germline V gene, CDR1 is MNHNS and CDR2 is SASEGT. This CDR3 spans 13 amino acids. CDR3 in DNA: TGTGCCAGTCCTTTGTCGTCTGACACTGAAGCTTTCTTT. Amino acids: CASPLSSDTEAFF.

The chain uses TRBV10-3 and TRBJ1-2; 10 positions match TRBD1. This CDR3 comprises 15 residues. J was trimmed by 8 bases and V by 1 base; bases with no gene match: 7. Germline V gene sequence: CDR1 ENHRY, CDR2 SYGVKD. The CDR3 bases are TGTGCCATCAGTGAGTTAAGAGGACAGGGGGACGGCTACACCTTC. Translated, it gives CAISELRGQGDGYTF.

This clone was seen more than once but under ten times. The chain carries TRBV5-4 and TRBJ1-1; 10 bases align to TRBD1. The V gene end was trimmed by 0 bases and the J gene end by 5 bases; junction bases not matched to a gene: 7. This CDR3 has 16 residues. CDR1 and CDR2 from the germline V gene are SGHNT and YYREEE (reference sequence). CDR3 nucleotides: TGTGCCAGCAGCTTGGACGGGACAGGGGCGCGGACTGAAGCTTTCTTT. Translating gives CASSLDGTGARTEAFF.